The present T cell receptor beta chain was sequenced within a study of OX40 agonist ivuxolimab in advanced cancers. Study overall: A male proportion of about 84% was recorded, with mean age 60 years and range 23 to 79.

The study's findings and limits: In general, CD8+ T cells held more expanded clones than CD4+ did, on average.

With regard to this clone: The target antigen is unknown.

TCRdb's table, derived via immunoSEQ multiplex PCR, lists solely in-frame clones and lacks some. The table includes more than 80,000 clones, less than 95% detected once. Germline assignment: CDR1 KGHSH and CDR2 LQKENI. The ends lost 6 bases at V and 3 bases at J; junction bases unmatched: 7. CDR3 size: 14 residues. The rearrangement links TRBV18 to TRBJ2-7, with 8 bases identical to TRBD2. The starting material was CD4+ or CD8+ T cells sorted from blood, obtained in a trial of the OX40 agonist ivuxolimab. The receptor was derived from an adult with an advanced solid tumor such as melanoma, head and neck, liver or kidney cancer. The DNA of the CDR3 is TGTGCCAGCTCGTCCGGGACTAGTGGCTACGAGCAGTACTTC. Translated, it gives CASSSGTSGYEQYF.